One and the same sample provided the 30 T cell receptor beta chains below, sequenced in a study of T cell repertoires in cytomegalovirus infection. TCRdb recomputed calls from the reads with MiXCR, one row per CDR3 protein. The table shows almost 300,000 distinct CDR3 sequences, with around 10% occurring only once. Sequencing was performed on PBMCs. These receptor sequences come from a human donor in good health (CMV status not recorded). Some clones in this sample may be carry-over from other donors' samples.

The gene calls are TRBV6-1 and TRBJ2-5; D not resolved. Per the germline V gene, CDR1 is MNHNS and CDR2 is SASEGT. Trimming shortened V by 2 bases and J by 4 bases, and 17 bases separated the two germline ends. The CDR3 runs 16 residues. The CDR3 coding sequence is TGTGCCAGCAGTGAATCCCTTTCGGCCTGGGCAGAGACCCAGTACTTC. It is translated as CASSESLSAWAETQYF.

In its sample, this clonotype was seen many times. J is TRBJ2-1 and V is TRBV7-2; perhaps TRBD2 as D (5 bases). Germline CDR1 and CDR2: SGHTA and FQGNSA. V lost 0 bases and J lost 6, with 18 bases in between. The CDR3 covers 17 residues. This CDR3 reads CASSLAVQSNRGNEQFF. For the CDR3, the DNA is TGTGCCAGCAGCTTAGCGGTCCAGTCCAATCGGGGCAATGAGCAGTTCTTC.

The table lists this clonotype with many counts. The chain carries TRBV6-5 and TRBJ2-1; 10 bases fit TRBD1. CDR1 and CDR2 from the germline V gene are MNHEY and SVGAGI. The CDR3 runs to 16 residues. J was trimmed by 3 bases and V by 5 bases; bases with no gene match: 7. The chain's CDR3 is CASSRSRTGGYNEQFF. CDR3 nucleotides: TGTGCCAGCAGTCGCTCCAGGACAGGGGGCTACAATGAGCAGTTCTTC.

This clonotype was found many times. A junction boundary mismatches the germline segment, possibly from a read error. The rearrangement uses TRBV4-1 and TRBJ1-1, with 7 bases identical to TRBD1. The CDR3 sequence is 14 residues long. CDR1 and CDR2 (germline): MGHRA, YSYEKL. The CDR3 loop is CASSQGQRNTEAFF. The CDR3, as DNA: TGTGCCAGCAGCCAGGGACAGAGGAACACTGAAGCTTTCTTT.

This clonotype has at least ten counts. This chain uses TRBV6-5 with TRBJ2-5, with D possibly TRBD2 on 5 matching bases. Between the trimmed V and J ends, which lost 2 bases and 0 bases, there was a span of 7 bases. The length of the CDR3 is 14 residues. CDR1 is MNHEY and CDR2 is SVGAGI in the germline V gene. CDR3 sequence reads: CASSYRGDQETQYF. The CDR3 nucleotides are TGTGCCAGCAGTTACCGGGGTGACCAAGAGACCCAGTACTTC.

In its sample, this clonotype was seen a few times. This rearrangement joins TRBV13 to TRBJ2-1; D is possibly TRBD2 (5 bases). Between the trimmed V and J ends, which lost 4 bases and 7 bases, there was a span of 8 bases. The CDR3 contains 12 residues. In germline, CDR1 is PRHDT, CDR2 FYEKMQ (reference sequence). Here the CDR3 reads CASSSEGNEQFF. Written as DNA, the CDR3 is TGTGCCAGCAGCTCCGAGGGTAATGAGCAGTTCTTC.

This clonotype was counted many times. The chain recombines TRBV7-2 with TRBJ2-7, with D unresolved. The V end was cut by 7 bases, the J end by 0 bases, with 16 bases between. Germline CDR1 is SGHTA and CDR2 is FQGNSA. The CDR3 spans 15 residues. CDR3 sequence (DNA): TGTGCCAGCACCTCCCCTCGGACCCGCTCCTACGAGCAGTACTTC. This codes for CASTSPRTRSYEQYF.

This clonotype was observed a few times. This chain connects TRBV29-1 to TRBJ1-2; TRBD1 matches at 7 bases. This CDR3 is 16 amino acids long. CDR1 and CDR2 (germline): SQVTM, ANQGSEA. V was pared by 3 bases and J by 3 bases, with 13 bases of the junction left unmatched. The CDR3: CSVDQDRVLGHYGYTF. The CDR3 DNA follows: TGCAGCGTTGACCAAGACAGGGTGTTGGGGCACTATGGCTACACCTTC.

About this clonotype: Compared with germline, one end of the junction differs, possibly owing to a read error. The V gene is TRBV2, the J gene TRBJ1-5, with 7 bases lining up with TRBD1. The length of the CDR3 is 12 residues. Germline CDR1 SNHLY, CDR2 FYNNEI. For the CDR3, the DNA is TGTGACAGCAGCCCCACAGGGGAGCAGCCGCATTTT. Protein sequence: CDSSPTGEQPHF.

This chain uses TRBV5-1 with TRBJ1-1; maybe TRBD1 (5 bases). The CDR3 is 14 residues long. The V gene's germline CDR1 is SGHRS and CDR2 YFSETQ. Deletions cut 5 bases from V and 1 base from J, with 12 bases between. In DNA form, the CDR3 reads TGCGCCAGCAGGACAGAATCCGGGAACACTGAAGCTTTCTTT. Translated, it gives CASRTESGNTEAFF.

CDR3 DNA: TGCAGTGCTAGCCGTCGGGGGGCGGGCACCGGGGAGCTGTTTTTT. It yields the protein CSASRRGAGTGELFF. The gene calls are TRBV20-1 and TRBJ2-2, with D possibly being TRBD2 (7 bases). V was cut by 3 bases and J by 4 bases, with 15 bases left in between. Germline values: CDR1 DFQATT, CDR2 SNEGSKA (reference sequence). The CDR3 totals 15 residues.

At least ten counts were recorded for this clonotype. The chain has TRBV7-2 and TRBJ2-5, with D uncertain. The germline gives CDR1 SGHTA, CDR2 FQGNSA. The CDR3 has 12 residues. V was cut by 6 bases and J by 5 bases, with 10 bases left in between. The CDR3 DNA sequence: TGTGCCAGCAGTTCATATAGGGAGACCCAGTACTTC. Its protein is CASSSYRETQYF.

The CDR3 loop is CAIMGTSGGYGTGELFF. CDR3 sequence (DNA): TGTGCCATCATGGGGACTAGCGGGGGGTACGGCACCGGGGAGCTGTTTTTT. This sequence joins TRBV10-3 and TRBJ2-2; 15 positions agree with TRBD2. Trimming took 7 bases from V and 4 from J; bases not matched to a gene: 7. From germline, CDR1 is ENHRY and CDR2 SYGVKD. The CDR3 spans 17 residues.

V and J are TRBV20-1 and TRBJ2-1; D might be TRBD2 (5 bases). Trimming removed 5 bases from V and 10 bases from J, with 12 bases in between. Germline assignment: CDR1 DFQATT and CDR2 SNEGSKA (reference sequence). This CDR3 contains 11 residues. CDR3 protein: CSAGRTPEQFF. For the CDR3, the DNA is TGCAGTGCTGGGCGGACTCCGGAGCAGTTCTTC.

This clonotype has at least ten counts. The CDR3 spells CASRVDRGHGTEAFF. The CDR3, as DNA: TGTGCCAGTAGGGTGGACAGGGGGCATGGCACTGAAGCTTTCTTT. This chain links TRBV19 with TRBJ1-1, with TRBD1 matching 11 bases. Germline V gene sequence: CDR1 LNHDA, CDR2 SQIVND (reference sequence). The CDR3 loop spans 15 amino acids. V lost 6 bases and J lost 4; bases outside the gene matches: 7.

This clonotype has at least ten counts. This sequence joins TRBV28 and TRBJ1-6, with D hard to call. Germline CDR1 and CDR2: MDHEN and SYDVKM. V was trimmed by 3 bases and J by 11 bases, leaving 11 bases between them. CDR3 length: 13 residues. In DNA, the CDR3 is TGTGCCAGCAGTTTCCCCGAGGTACCACCCCTCCACTTT. The encoded protein is CASSFPEVPPLHF.

This clonotype appeared many times. The chain carries TRBV6-1 and TRBJ2-3, with 8 nucleotides matching TRBD2. The CDR3 runs to 15 residues. Germline CDR1 reads MNHNS; CDR2 reads SASEGT. The J segment lost 1 base and the V segment lost 3 bases, leaving 3 bases of the junction unmatched. The CDR3 DNA reads TGTGCCAGCAGTGAGACTAGCGCCCGCACAGATACGCAGTATTTT. This gives the protein CASSETSARTDTQYF.

With respect to this clonotype: Since a much larger clone is just one base distant, this may be a read error. The chain links TRBV2 to TRBJ1-1; possibly TRBD1 for D (5 bases). V was trimmed by 9 bases and J by 5 bases, leaving 19 bases between them. Germline V gene sequence: CDR1 SNHLY, CDR2 FYNNEI. This CDR3 has 14 amino acids. CDR3 amino acids: CARSFGGRRTEAFF. CDR3 coding DNA: TGTGCCAGGAGTTTCGGGGGAAGACGGACTGAAGCTTTCTTT.

This clonotype was recorded many times. The chain recombines TRBV6-2 or TRBV6-3 with TRBJ2-7; 7 nucleotides match TRBD1. CDR3 length: 14 amino acids. Trimming at V came to 2 bases and at J to 4 bases, leaving 5 bases not matched to a gene. Germline lookup yields CDR1 MNHEY and CDR2 SVGEGT. This CDR3 is CASSYRTGSYEQYV. In DNA, the CDR3 is TGTGCCAGCAGTTACCGGACAGGTTCTTACGAGCAGTACGTC.

The sample holds a few counts of this clonotype. The chain uses TRBV18 and TRBJ2-5, with D perhaps assigned TRBD1 or TRBD2 (5 bases each). CDR3 length: 13 amino acids. V shed 5 bases and J shed 9 bases, with 16 bases lying between them. Germline-derived CDR1 and CDR2 are KGHSH and LQKENI. The CDR3 coding sequence is TGTGCCAGCTCAGAGCCGGACCGAGGGGCCCAGTACTTC. This sequence encodes CASSEPDRGAQYF.

This clonotype was detected ten times or more. This chain connects TRBV25-1 to TRBJ2-1; D is unclear. This CDR3 comprises 12 residues. The ends were cut back, 1 base at V and 11 bases at J, with 9 bases in the middle. Germline V CDR1 and CDR2: MGHDK, SYGVNS. CDR3 sequence reads: CASSESTEQQFF. CDR3 nucleotides: TGTGCCAGCAGTGAATCCACGGAACAGCAGTTCTTC.

This clonotype was observed many times. The chain couples TRBV12-3 or TRBV12-4 to TRBJ2-2, with D possibly matching TRBD1 (6 bases). With 2 bases removed from V and 3 bases from J, the gap between germline ends came to 10 bases. The CDR3 sequence is 15 residues long. DNA for the CDR3: TGTGCCAGCAGTTTAAGGGGGTCTTACACCGGGGAGCTGTTTTTT. Translating it yields CASSLRGSYTGELFF.

This rearrangement joins TRBV15 to TRBJ2-4, with D possibly called TRBD1 or TRBD2 (5 bases each). Germline CDR1 LNHNV, CDR2 YYDKDF (reference sequence). V lost 6 bases and J 8 bases, leaving 17 bases between the germline ends. The CDR3 runs 14 residues. CDR3 sequence: CATSQRRRGDIQYF. DNA of the CDR3: TGTGCCACCAGTCAGAGAAGAAGAGGGGACATTCAGTACTTC.

There are many counts of this clonotype. This chain joins TRBV28 and TRBJ1-5, with D unclear. Per germline, CDR1 MDHEN and CDR2 SYDVKM. Deletions cut 6 bases from V and 4 bases from J, with 10 bases between. The CDR3 is 13 amino acids. CDR3 coding DNA: TGTGCCAGCAGGAGAGACTCTAATCAGCCCCAGCATTTT. It is translated as CASRRDSNQPQHF.

About this clonotype: This may come from a read error, since a much larger clone is one base off. This chain connects TRBV6-5 to TRBJ2-7, with TRBD1 identical over 8 bases. V shed 4 bases and J 0 bases; nucleotides not matched to a gene: 5. The CDR3 totals 15 residues. Germline values: CDR1 MNHEY, CDR2 SVGAGI. In DNA form, the CDR3 reads TGTGCCAGCAGTTCCCAGGGACAGGTCTCCTACGAGCAGTACTTC. This encodes CASSSQGQVSYEQYF.

This clonotype was observed many times. The chain carries TRBV20-1 and TRBJ1-3; no reliable D call. The CDR3 runs to 14 residues. V was shortened by 7 bases and J by 0 bases, with 13 bases between the two germline ends. CDR1 DFQATT and CDR2 SNEGSKA come from the germline V gene (reference sequence). CDR3: CSVLVRYSGNTIYF. Here the CDR3 DNA reads TGCAGTGTCCTGGTTCGGTACTCTGGAAACACCATATATTTT.

This clonotype showed up many times. The rearrangement joins TRBV5-1 to TRBJ2-2; TRBD1 aligns across 9 bases. This CDR3 has 16 residues. Trimming removed 4 bases from V and 6 bases from J; junction bases left unmatched: 10. The germline CDR1 and CDR2 sequences are SGHRS and YFSETQ. The CDR3 protein is CASSPGTGNFPGELFF. The CDR3 DNA reads TGCGCCAGCAGCCCCGGGACAGGGAATTTCCCCGGGGAGCTGTTTTTT.

The rearrangement links TRBV20-1 to TRBJ2-3; TRBD2 agrees at 7 bases. Losses at the gene ends were 6 bases for V and 4 bases for J; bases not matched to a gene: 10. The CDR3 sequence is 14 residues long. CDR1 is DFQATT and CDR2 is SNEGSKA in the germline V gene (reference sequence). CDR3 nucleotide sequence: TGCAGTGCCCTCCTGGCGGGGGAGGCAGATACGCAGTATTTT. It encodes CSALLAGEADTQYF.

The chain couples TRBV29-1 to TRBJ1-1; 7 nucleotides align to TRBD1. The length of the CDR3 is 16 residues. The junction had 12 bases not matched to a gene; V was cut back by 4 bases and J by 1 base. Looked up from germline, CDR1 is SQVTM and CDR2 is ANQGSEA. The CDR3 DNA sequence: TGCAGCGTTGGAGGGGCGACAGGGAGAGGGAACACTGAAGCTTTCTTT. Translation: CSVGGATGRGNTEAFF.

This clonotype came up many times. This sequence joins TRBV7-3 and TRBJ2-3, with D possibly being TRBD1 (6 bases). In germline, CDR1 is SGHTA, CDR2 FQGTGA. This CDR3 comprises 14 residues. Trimming stripped 2 bases from V and 4 bases from J, with 10 bases between. CDR3 sequence (DNA): TGTGCCAGCAGCTTAGGGTGGGGGCCAGATACGCAGTATTTT. It yields the protein CASSLGWGPDTQYF. Filled out from reference TRBV7-3 and TRBJ2-3, the complete variable domain reads GAGVSQTPSNKVTEKGKYVELRCDPISGHTALYWYRQSLGQGPEFLIYFQGTGAADDSGLPNDRFFAVRPEGSVSTLKIQRTERGDSAVYLCASSLGWGPDTQYFGPGTRLTVL.